The present TCR beta chain was sequenced within a study of blood T cells in healthy people across ages. The use of a sample-barcoded 5' primer and a J-beta primer mix characterized a second PCR of roughly 7 to 11 cycles. A 12-random-nucleotide template-switch adaptor tagged each cDNA molecule. From the 5' RACE reads, TCRdb called clonotypes with MiXCR, one entry per CDR3 protein. The top ten hold over 3.5% of the sample, which has some 1.5 million distinct CDR3 sequences, roughly 43% seen once. Each donor was a healthy Caucasian individual from Russia, aged roughly 6 to 90. Every donor gave around 10 milliliters of peripheral blood. Study-level results: There were more naive CD4+ cells and higher diversity in long-lived donors than in aged donors.

Worth noting for this clonotype: Its antigen is as yet unknown.

This CDR3 region has 14 residues. Germline loops: CDR1 SGHTA, CDR2 FQGNSA. V lost 5 bases and J 4 bases, leaving 11 bases between the germline ends. The source material was blood. This receptor was taken from a woman under 30 in good health. The chain is built from TRBV7-2 and TRBJ2-2; maybe TRBD1 (5 bases). The CDR3 DNA follows: TGTGCCAGCAGCGGAAAGGGGATCACCGGGGAGCTGTTTTTT. Translating it yields CASSGKGITGELFF.